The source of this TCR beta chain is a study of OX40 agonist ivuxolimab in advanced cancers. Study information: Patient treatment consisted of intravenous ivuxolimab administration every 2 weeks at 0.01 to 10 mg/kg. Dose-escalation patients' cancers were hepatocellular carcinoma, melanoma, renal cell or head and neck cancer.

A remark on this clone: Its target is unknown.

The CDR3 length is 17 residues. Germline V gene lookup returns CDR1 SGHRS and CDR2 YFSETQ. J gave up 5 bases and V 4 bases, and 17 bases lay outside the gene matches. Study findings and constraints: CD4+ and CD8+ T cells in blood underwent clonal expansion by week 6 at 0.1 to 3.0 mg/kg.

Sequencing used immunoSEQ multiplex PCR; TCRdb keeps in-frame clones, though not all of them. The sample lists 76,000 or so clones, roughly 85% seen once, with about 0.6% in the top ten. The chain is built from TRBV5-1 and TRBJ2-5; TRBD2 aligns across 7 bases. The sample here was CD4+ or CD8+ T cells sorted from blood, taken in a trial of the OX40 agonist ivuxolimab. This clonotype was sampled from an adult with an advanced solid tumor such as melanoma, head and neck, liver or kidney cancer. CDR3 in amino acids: CASSLRDYHQTRETQYF. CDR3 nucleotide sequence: TGCGCCAGCAGCCTCCGGGACTATCATCAAACTAGGGAGACCCAGTACTTC. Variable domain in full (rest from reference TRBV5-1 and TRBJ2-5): KAGVTQTPRYLIKTRGQQVTLSCSPISGHRSVSWYQQTPGQGLQFLFEYFSETQRNKGNFPGRFSGRQFSNSRSEMNVSTLELGDSALYLCASSLRDYHQTRETQYFGPGTRLLVL.